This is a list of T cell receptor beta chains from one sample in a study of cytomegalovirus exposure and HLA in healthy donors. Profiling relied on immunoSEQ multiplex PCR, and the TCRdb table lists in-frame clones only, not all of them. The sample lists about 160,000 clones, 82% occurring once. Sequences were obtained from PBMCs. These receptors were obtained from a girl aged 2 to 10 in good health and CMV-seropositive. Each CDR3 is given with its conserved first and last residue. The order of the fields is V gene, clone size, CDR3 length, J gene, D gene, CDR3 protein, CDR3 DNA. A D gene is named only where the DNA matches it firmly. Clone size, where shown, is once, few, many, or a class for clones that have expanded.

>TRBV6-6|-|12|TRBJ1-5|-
CASSSRIQPQHF
TGTGCCAGCAGTTCGCGGATCCAGCCCCAGCATTTT
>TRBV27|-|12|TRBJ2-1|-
CASSPSYNEQFF
TGTGCCAGCAGTCCGTCCTACAATGAGCAGTTCTTC
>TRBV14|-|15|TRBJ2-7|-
CASSHIRSVFYEQYF
TGTGCCAGCAGCCATATTAGAAGCGTATTCTACGAGCAGTACTTC
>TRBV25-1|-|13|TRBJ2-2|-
CASSPRGAGELFF
TGTGCCAGCAGTCCGCGCGGAGCCGGGGAGCTGTTTTTT
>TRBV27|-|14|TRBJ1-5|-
CASGRLGGTQPQHF
TGTGCCAGCGGCCGGCTGGGGGGAACTCAGCCCCAGCATTTT
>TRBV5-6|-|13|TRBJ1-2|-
CASSLGEVGGYTF
TGTGCCAGCAGCTTGGGGGAGGTCGGTGGCTACACCTTC
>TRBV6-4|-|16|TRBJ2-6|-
CASSDSGGSGANVLTF
TGTGCCAGCAGTGACTCAGGGGGCTCTGGGGCCAACGTCCTGACTTTC
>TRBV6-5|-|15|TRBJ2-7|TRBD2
CASRTPGLANDEQYF
TGTGCCAGCAGGACCCCGGGACTAGCTAACGACGAGCAGTACTTC
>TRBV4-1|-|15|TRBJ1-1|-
CASSQMGQENTEAFF
TGCGCCAGCAGCCAAATGGGACAAGAGAACACTGAAGCTTTCTTT
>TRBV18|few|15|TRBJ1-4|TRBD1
CASSHYRGHDEKLFF
TGTGCCAGCTCACACTACAGGGGGCATGATGAAAAACTGTTTTTT
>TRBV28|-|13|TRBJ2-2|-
CASKARDTGELFF
TGTGCCAGCAAGGCCCGGGACACCGGGGAGCTGTTTTTT
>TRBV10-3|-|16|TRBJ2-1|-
CAISESGGGGRNEQFF
TGTGCCATCAGTGAGTCTGGGGGAGGAGGTCGCAATGAGCAGTTCTTC
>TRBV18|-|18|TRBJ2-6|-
CASSPRGDFLSGANVLTF
TGTGCCAGCTCACCACGGGGGGACTTCCTCTCTGGGGCCAACGTCCTGACTTTC
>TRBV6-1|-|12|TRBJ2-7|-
CASSETTYEQYF
TGTGCCAGCAGTGAAACCACCTACGAGCAGTACTTC
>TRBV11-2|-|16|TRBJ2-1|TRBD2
CASSLTGGRNYNEQFF
TGTGCCAGCAGCTTAACGGGGGGGAGGAACTACAATGAGCAGTTCTTC
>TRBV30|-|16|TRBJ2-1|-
CAWSVNRATQSNEQFF
TGTGCCTGGAGTGTTAACAGGGCCACTCAAAGCAATGAGCAGTTCTTC
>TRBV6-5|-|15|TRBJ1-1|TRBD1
CASRPLTGAGTEAFF
TGTGCCAGCAGGCCACTGACAGGGGCTGGCACTGAAGCTTTCTTT
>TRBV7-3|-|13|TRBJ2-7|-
CASSLTSDNEQYF
TGTGCCAGCAGCTTAACGTCCGACAACGAGCAGTACTTC
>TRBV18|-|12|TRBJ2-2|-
CASSRAAGELFF
TGTGCCAGCTCACGAGCGGCCGGGGAGCTGTTTTTT
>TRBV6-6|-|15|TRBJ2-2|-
CASSPTGLHTGELFF
TGTGCCAGCAGTCCTACAGGGCTCCACACCGGGGAGCTGTTTTTT
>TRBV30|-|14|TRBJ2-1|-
CAWSLGRLYNEQFF
TGTGCCTGGAGTCTCGGCAGGCTGTACAATGAGCAGTTCTTC
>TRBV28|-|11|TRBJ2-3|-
CASSWPDTQYF
TGTGCCAGCAGTTGGCCAGATACGCAGTATTTT
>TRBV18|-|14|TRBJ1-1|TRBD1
CASSPQTGSTEAFF
TGTGCCAGCTCACCACAGACAGGGTCCACTGAAGCTTTCTTT
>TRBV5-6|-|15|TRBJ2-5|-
CASSPWLAREETQYF
TGTGCCAGCAGCCCCTGGCTAGCTAGAGAGGAGACCCAGTACTTC
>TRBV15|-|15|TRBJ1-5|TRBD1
CATSRGQGYNQPQHF
TGTGCCACCAGCAGGGGACAGGGATACAATCAGCCCCAGCATTTT
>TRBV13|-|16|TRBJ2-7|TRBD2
CASSSAGTSGNYEQYF
TGTGCCAGCAGCTCAGCCGGGACTAGCGGGAACTACGAGCAGTACTTC
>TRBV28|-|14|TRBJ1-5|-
CASSLSRAGQPQHF
TGTGCCAGCAGTTTGTCCAGGGCTGGGCAGCCCCAGCATTTT
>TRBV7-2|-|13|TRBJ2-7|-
CASSFTDSYEQYF
TGTGCCAGCAGCTTCACGGACAGCTACGAGCAGTACTTC
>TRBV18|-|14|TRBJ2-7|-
CASSPMTDPYEQYF
TGTGCCAGCTCACCAATGACAGACCCCTACGAGCAGTACTTC
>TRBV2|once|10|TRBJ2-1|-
CASQYNEQFF
TGTGCCAGTCAGTACAATGAGCAGTTCTTC
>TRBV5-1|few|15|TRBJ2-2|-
CASSPDRTSTGELFF
TGCGCCAGCAGCCCAGATCGGACAAGCACCGGGGAGCTGTTTTTT